This T cell receptor beta chain was identified in a study of T cell responses to AZD1222 COVID-19 vaccine. Turning to the study itself: Pooling was applied to second doses at about 4 or about 12 weeks. General observations from the study: There were repertoire samples only from the period after the peak T cell response.

As concerns this clone: The antigen is not known.

Using immunoSEQ multiplex PCR, the repertoire was profiled, and TCRdb retains in-frame clones only, with some absent. The sample consists of approximately 100,000 clones, over 75% of them appearing once. Trimming shortened V by 2 bases and J by 2 bases, and 7 bases separated the two germline ends. The germline gives CDR1 WSHSY, CDR2 SAAADI. CDR3 length: 14 amino acids. The sequencing here drew on peripheral blood, taken on day 0 of AZD1222 vaccination. The TCR sequence derives from an adult in good health. The rearrangement links TRBV10-2 to TRBJ2-1; D is unresolved. The CDR3, as DNA: TGCGCCAGCAGTGAGGACGAGGCCTACAATGAGCAGTTCTTC. Translating it yields CASSEDEAYNEQFF.